Presented here are 18 T cell receptor beta chains from one specimen sequenced in a study of shared clonotypes between healthy human individuals. Measured with immunoSEQ multiplex PCR; TCRdb has only the in-frame clones, and not every one. This table has 2 million to 2.5 million clones, under 95% appearing once. The sequencing input was naive CD4+ T cells from PBMCs. Subset specified: CD45RA+ positively selected. The source of these receptors is a man between 18 and 29 years old in good health. Some clones in this sample may be carry-over from other donors' samples.

The chain is built from TRBV7-6 and TRBJ1-2; 10 positions match TRBD1. This CDR3 is built from 17 residues. The V segment lost 5 bases and the J segment 7 bases; nucleotides outside the gene matches: 16. CDR1 is SGHVS and CDR2 is FNYEAQ in the germline V gene. CDR3 nucleotide sequence: TGTGCCAGCAGCCCCCCTTATTCTGGACAGGGGGGAAGTGGCTACACCTTC. It codes for CASSPPYSGQGGSGYTF.

The V and J genes are TRBV28 and TRBJ2-7, with D unclear. Between the trimmed V and J ends, which lost 4 bases and 3 bases, there was a span of 10 bases. The CDR3 contains 13 residues. Germline assignment: CDR1 MDHEN and CDR2 SYDVKM. The CDR3 sequence: CASSSLSNYEQYF. CDR3 DNA sequence: TGTGCCAGCAGTTCTCTCTCAAACTACGAGCAGTACTTC.

The rearrangement joins TRBV7-8 to TRBJ2-1; D may match TRBD1 or TRBD2 (5 bases each). V shed 4 bases and J shed 8 bases, with 12 bases lying between them. The CDR3 extends over 13 amino acids. Germline V gene lookup returns CDR1 SGHVS and CDR2 FQNEAQ. The CDR3 loop reads CASSSGLWYEQFF. The DNA for the CDR3 is TGTGCCAGCAGCTCGGGGCTGTGGTATGAGCAGTTCTTC. The whole variable domain, remainder taken from reference TRBV7-8 and TRBJ2-1, is GAGVSQSPRYKVAKRGQDVALRCDPISGHVSLFWYQQALGQGPEFLTYFQNEAQLDKSGLPSDRFFAERPEGSVSTLKIQRTQQEDSAVYLCASSSGLWYEQFFGPGTRLTVL.

The chain uses TRBV10-3 and TRBJ2-5, with a possible D match to TRBD1 (6 bases). The assigned J gene may be wrong: the sequence end matches TRBJ2-7 better. The length of the CDR3 is 14 residues. Germline loops: CDR1 ENHRY, CDR2 SYGVKD. DNA for the CDR3: TGTGCCATCAGTGATTTAGGAACAGGGTTCGAGCAGTACTTC. Translated, it gives CAISDLGTGFEQYF.

In nucleotides, the CDR3 is TGTGCCAGCAGTCTGGGGGTGGGCTACACCTTC. Translating it yields CASSLGVGYTF. The chain couples TRBV28 to TRBJ1-2, with TRBD1 as a possible D gene (5 bases). Germline V gives CDR1 MDHEN, CDR2 SYDVKM. The CDR3 covers 11 residues. The V gene lost 5 bases and the J gene lost 8 bases, with 9 bases spanning the gap.

This clone was observed a single time. J is TRBJ2-7 and V is TRBV7-3; D is perhaps TRBD1 (5 bases). The CDR3 consists of 13 residues. Germline CDR1 is SGHTA and CDR2 is FQGTGA. Between the trimmed V and J ends, which lost 2 bases and 5 bases, there was a span of 10 bases. The CDR3: CASSLSGFDEQYF. The CDR3 coding sequence is TGTGCCAGCAGCTTATCAGGGTTCGACGAGCAGTACTTC.

V gene TRBV5-4 combines with J gene TRBJ2-7, with a weak D call TRBD2 (6 bases). Germline loops: CDR1 SGHNT, CDR2 YYREEE (reference sequence). This CDR3 has 14 residues. Trimming removed 1 base at V and 7 bases at J, with 15 bases between. The CDR3 here is CASSLLRGGGEQYF. DNA of the CDR3: TGTGCCAGCAGCTTGTTGCGGGGAGGAGGTGAGCAGTACTTC.

With respect to this clone: The same CDR3 also results from other DNA sequences found in this sample. This rearrangement joins TRBV5-5 to TRBJ2-7, with TRBD1 as a possible D gene (6 bases). The germline V and J ends were trimmed by 4 bases and 0 bases, with 11 bases remaining between them. CDR1 SGHKS and CDR2 YYEKEE come from the germline V gene (reference sequence). This CDR3 comprises 14 residues. The CDR3: CASSLTGSSYEQYF. Here the CDR3 DNA reads TGTGCCAGCAGCCTGACAGGAAGCTCCTACGAGCAGTACTTC.

The chain recombines TRBV6-1 with TRBJ1-1; D is undetermined. Trimming removed 2 bases from V and 0 bases from J, with 13 bases in between. This CDR3 region has 16 residues. Per the germline V gene, CDR1 is MNHNS and CDR2 is SASEGT. The CDR3 is CASSELLTYMNTEAFF. The DNA for the CDR3 is TGTGCCAGCAGTGAACTCCTGACCTACATGAACACTGAAGCTTTCTTT.

V is TRBV5-6 and J is TRBJ2-7, with D hard to call. The CDR3 runs 14 residues. Germline CDR1 and CDR2: SGHDT and YYEEEE. Trimming shortened V by 2 bases and J by 1 base, and 10 bases separated the two germline ends. CDR3 coding DNA: TGTGCCAGCAGCTTCAACAGTTTTTCCTACGAGCAGTACTTC. This translates into CASSFNSFSYEQYF. Full variable domain (missing parts from reference TRBV5-6 and TRBJ2-7): DAGVTQSPTHLIKTRGQQVTLRCSPKSGHDTVSWYQQALGQGPQFIFQYYEEEERQRGNFPDRFSGHQFPNYSSELNVNALLLGDSALYLCASSFNSFSYEQYFGPGTRLTVT.

This chain joins TRBV7-8 and TRBJ1-2, with 8 bases that match TRBD1. The CDR3 length is 15 residues. Germline V gene data show CDR1 as SGHVS and CDR2 as FQNEAQ. The ends lost 0 bases at V and 8 bases at J; junction bases unmatched: 8. The CDR3 sequence: CASSLAPGQDFGYTF. The CDR3 region has the DNA TGTGCCAGCAGCTTAGCCCCGGGACAGGATTTCGGCTACACCTTC. The whole variable domain, filled in from reference TRBV7-8 and TRBJ1-2, reads GAGVSQSPRYKVAKRGQDVALRCDPISGHVSLFWYQQALGQGPEFLTYFQNEAQLDKSGLPSDRFFAERPEGSVSTLKIQRTQQEDSAVYLCASSLAPGQDFGYTFGSGTRLTVV.

V gene TRBV20-1 combines with J gene TRBJ2-7; D is uncertain. The CDR3 length is 11 residues. In germline, CDR1 is DFQATT, CDR2 SNEGSKA (reference sequence). CDR3 nucleotides: TGCAGCCCCAGGCAGGACTACGAGCAGTACTTC. Translated, it gives CSPRQDYEQYF.

The gene calls are TRBV28 and TRBJ1-4, with 9 bases matching TRBD1. Germline CDR1 is MDHEN and CDR2 is SYDVKM. This CDR3 contains 15 residues. J lost 5 bases, V lost 7 bases, and 8 bases had no gene match. DNA for the CDR3: TGTGCCAGCACTATACAGGGGGCCTCCAATGAAAAACTGTTTTTT. This translates into CASTIQGASNEKLFF. Based on the CDR3 plus reference TRBV28 and TRBJ1-4, the full variable domain is DVKVTQSSRYLVKRTGEKVFLECVQDMDHENMFWYRQDPGLGLRLIYFSYDVKMKEKGDIPEGYSVSREKKERFSLILESASTNQTSMYLCASTIQGASNEKLFFGSGTQLSVL.

This clone was found once. V is TRBV6-6 and J is TRBJ2-3; 10 bases are a match to TRBD2. This CDR3 region has 16 residues. The trim removed 4 bases at V and 0 bases at J, leaving 4 bases unmatched. Per the germline V gene, CDR1 is MNHNY and CDR2 is SVGAGI (reference sequence). This CDR3 reads CASSLRTSGSTDTQYF. The CDR3 DNA follows: TGTGCCAGCAGTTTACGGACTAGCGGAAGCACAGATACGCAGTATTTT.

The V and J genes are TRBV19 and TRBJ1-1; 8 bases match TRBD1. Germline V gene lookup returns CDR1 LNHDA and CDR2 SQIVND (reference sequence). CDR3 length: 14 residues. V was pared by 6 bases and J by 5 bases, with 8 bases of the junction left unmatched. In DNA, the CDR3 is TGTGCCAGTAGCCAAGCCAGGGGGCCTACTGAAGCTTTCTTT. It codes for CASSQARGPTEAFF.

The rearrangement uses TRBV7-2 and TRBJ2-1, with 14 nucleotides matching TRBD2. V was clipped by 5 bases and J by 8 bases; unmatched bases: 8. Germline CDR1 and CDR2: SGHTA and FQGNSA. CDR3 length equals 16 residues. CDR3 in amino acids: CASSGRLAGGGHEQFF. CDR3 in DNA: TGTGCCAGCAGCGGCCGACTAGCGGGAGGGGGACATGAGCAGTTCTTC.

About this clone: Other DNA sequences in the sample encode the same CDR3. The chain couples TRBV2 to TRBJ1-4; a weak D match, TRBD1 (6 bases). V lost 2 bases and J 8 bases, leaving 9 bases between the germline ends. In germline, CDR1 is SNHLY, CDR2 FYNNEI. This CDR3 region has 13 residues. In DNA, the CDR3 is TGTGCCAGCAGTGAAACAGGGAGGGAAAAACTGTTTTTT. Protein product: CASSETGREKLFF.

The gene calls are TRBV28 and TRBJ2-1; D remains unclear. Germline CDR1 reads MDHEN; CDR2 reads SYDVKM. This CDR3 comprises 11 residues. V was clipped by 3 bases and J by 9 bases, with 6 bases between them. The CDR3 reads CASSLHAEQFF. In DNA form, the CDR3 reads TGTGCCAGCAGTTTGCATGCTGAGCAGTTCTTC.